This T cell receptor beta chain was recorded in a study of tumor and adjacent non-tumor tissue in lung cancer. Study-level information: Samples averaged roughly 4.3 million productive TCRbeta reads each. General study findings and limits: Compared with tumor, normal lung showed significantly lower TCR diversity.

A modified ARM-PCR protocol with three rounds of nested PCR amplified TCRbeta. A single record per CDR3 protein comes from TCRdb applying MiXCR to the multiplex PCR reads. The table lists some 93,000 distinct CDR3 sequences, about 72% of them singletons, with approximately 20% in the top ten. No cell sorting was done before RNA was extracted from the tissue. With regard to this clonotype: Its matching antigen is unknown.

Germline values: CDR1 SGHVS, CDR2 FNYEAQ. The V end was cut by 1 base, the J end by 6 bases, with 6 bases between. The CDR3 runs 13 residues. The sequence derives from a man in his 60s with non-small cell lung cancer. Source material: lung tumor tissue. The chain employs TRBV7-6 and TRBJ2-2; D uncertain. DNA for the CDR3: TGTGCCAGCAGCTTAGGGGATCCCGGGGAGCTGTTTTTT. It specifies CASSLGDPGELFF.